One and the same sample provided the 3 T cell receptor beta chains below, sequenced in a study of B cell selection in AIRE deficiency. Produced via immunoSEQ multiplex PCR; TCRdb's table is partial and in-frame only. The sample gives around 14,000 clones, just over 90% of which show up once; approximately 1% is in the top ten. Regulatory T cells were sorted as CD4+CD25hiCD127low/negative cells. The sequenced sample consisted of Tregs sorted from PBMCs. The origin of the receptors is a human donor with AIRE deficiency.

The gene calls are TRBV7-2 and TRBJ1-5, with D perhaps matching TRBD1 (6 bases). The CDR3 is made up of 13 amino acids. Germline loops: CDR1 SGHTA, CDR2 FQGNSA. V was shortened by 2 bases and J by 9 bases, with 11 bases between the two germline ends. CDR3 region: CASSLPGAGPQHF. CDR3 DNA: TGTGCCAGCAGCTTACCAGGGGCAGGGCCCCAGCATTTT.

This chain joins TRBV28 and TRBJ2-7, with TRBD2 matching 8 bases. CDR3 size: 20 residues. Looked up from germline, CDR1 is MDHEN and CDR2 is SYDVKM. With 2 bases clipped from V and 0 bases from J, the junction kept 18 bases outside the gene matches. The chain's CDR3 is CASSLRLGGRRSESSYEQYF. CDR3 in DNA: TGTGCCAGCAGTTTACGACTGGGCGGGAGGAGGAGCGAGAGCTCCTACGAGCAGTACTTC.

The gene calls are TRBV28 and TRBJ1-3; no clear D. V lost 6 bases and J lost 5, with 11 bases in between. Germline V gene data show CDR1 as MDHEN and CDR2 as SYDVKM. This CDR3 contains 13 residues. The CDR3 DNA is TGTGCCAGCAGCTTGGTGGTACGAAACACCATATATTTT. This encodes CASSLVVRNTIYF.